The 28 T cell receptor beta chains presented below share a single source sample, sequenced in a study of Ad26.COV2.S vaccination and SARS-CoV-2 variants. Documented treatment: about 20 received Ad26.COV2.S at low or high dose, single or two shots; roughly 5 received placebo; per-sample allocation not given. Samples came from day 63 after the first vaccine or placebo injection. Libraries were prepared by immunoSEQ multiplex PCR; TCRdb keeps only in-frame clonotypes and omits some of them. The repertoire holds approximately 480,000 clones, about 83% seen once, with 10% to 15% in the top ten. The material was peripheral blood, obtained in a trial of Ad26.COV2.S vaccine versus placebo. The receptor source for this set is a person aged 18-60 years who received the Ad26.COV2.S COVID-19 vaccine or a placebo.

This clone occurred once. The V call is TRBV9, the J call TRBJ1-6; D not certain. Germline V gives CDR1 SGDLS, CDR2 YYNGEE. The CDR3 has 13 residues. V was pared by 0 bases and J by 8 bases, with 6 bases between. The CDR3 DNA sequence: TGTGCCAGCAGCGTAGCTTCGGATTCACCCCTCCACTTT. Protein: CASSVASDSPLHF.

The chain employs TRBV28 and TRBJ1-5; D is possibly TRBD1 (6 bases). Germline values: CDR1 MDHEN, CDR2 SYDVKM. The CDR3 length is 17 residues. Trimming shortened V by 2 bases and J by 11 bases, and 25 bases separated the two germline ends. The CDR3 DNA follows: TGTGCCAGCAGTTTAGGGGGGCAGTTGGGGCCAGGTAGTTCCCAGCATTTT. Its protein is CASSLGGQLGPGSSQHF.

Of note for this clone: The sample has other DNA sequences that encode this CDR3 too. This chain's CDR3 is CASSSTGGTEAFF. The CDR3 nucleotides read TGTGCCAGCTCATCTACAGGGGGCACTGAAGCTTTCTTT. The chain has TRBV18 and TRBJ1-1; 8 nucleotides line up with TRBD1. The junction had 3 bases not matched to a gene; V was cut back by 5 bases and J by 4 bases. The germline CDR1 and CDR2 sequences are KGHSH and LQKENI. The CDR3 length is 13 residues.

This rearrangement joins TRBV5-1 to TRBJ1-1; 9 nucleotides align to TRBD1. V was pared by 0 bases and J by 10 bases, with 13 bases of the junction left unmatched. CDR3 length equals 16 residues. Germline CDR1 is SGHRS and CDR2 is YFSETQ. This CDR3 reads CASSLGTGTGSPGAFF. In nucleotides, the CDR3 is TGCGCCAGCAGCTTGGGAACCGGGACAGGGAGCCCGGGAGCTTTCTTT.

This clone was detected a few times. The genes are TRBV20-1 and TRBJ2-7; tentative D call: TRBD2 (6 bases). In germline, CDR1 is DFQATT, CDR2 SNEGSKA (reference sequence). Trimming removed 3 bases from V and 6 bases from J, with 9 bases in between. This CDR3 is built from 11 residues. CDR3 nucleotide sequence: TGCAGTGCTAGGTTAGCGGCCGAGCAGTACTTC. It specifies CSARLAAEQYF.

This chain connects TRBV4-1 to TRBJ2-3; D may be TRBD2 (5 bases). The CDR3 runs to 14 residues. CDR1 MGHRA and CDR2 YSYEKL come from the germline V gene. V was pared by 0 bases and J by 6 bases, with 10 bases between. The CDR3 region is CASSQDREWDTQYF. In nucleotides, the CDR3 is TGCGCCAGCAGCCAAGATAGGGAGTGGGATACGCAGTATTTT.

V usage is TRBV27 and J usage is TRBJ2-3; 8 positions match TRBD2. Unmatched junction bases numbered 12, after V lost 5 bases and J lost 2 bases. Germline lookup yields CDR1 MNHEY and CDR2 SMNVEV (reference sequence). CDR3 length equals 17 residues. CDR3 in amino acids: CASSTVGGARITDTQYF. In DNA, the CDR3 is TGTGCCAGCAGTACAGTCGGGGGGGCGCGGATCACAGATACGCAGTATTTT.

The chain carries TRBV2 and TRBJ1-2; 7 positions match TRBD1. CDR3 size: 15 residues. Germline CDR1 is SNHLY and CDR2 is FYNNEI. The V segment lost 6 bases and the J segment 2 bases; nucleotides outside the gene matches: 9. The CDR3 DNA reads TGTGCCAGCAGGATGCGGGGAGGGGGCAACTATGGCTACACCTTC. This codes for CASRMRGGGNYGYTF.

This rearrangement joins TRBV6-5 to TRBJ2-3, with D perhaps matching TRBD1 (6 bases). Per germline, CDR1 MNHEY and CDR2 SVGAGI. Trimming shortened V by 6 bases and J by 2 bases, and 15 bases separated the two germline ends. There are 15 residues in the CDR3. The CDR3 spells CASSPQGPPTDTQYF. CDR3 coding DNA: TGTGCCAGCAGCCCACAGGGACCCCCCACAGATACGCAGTATTTT.

CDR3 nucleotide sequence: TGTGCCAGTAGGAGCCTCTTAACGAGCTCCTACAATGAGCAGTTCTTC. Translation gives CASRSLLTSSYNEQFF. The gene calls are TRBV19 and TRBJ2-1; D remains unclear. With 6 bases removed from V and 0 bases from J, the gap between germline ends came to 15 bases. The CDR3 runs 16 residues. The V gene's germline CDR1 is LNHDA and CDR2 SQIVND (reference sequence).

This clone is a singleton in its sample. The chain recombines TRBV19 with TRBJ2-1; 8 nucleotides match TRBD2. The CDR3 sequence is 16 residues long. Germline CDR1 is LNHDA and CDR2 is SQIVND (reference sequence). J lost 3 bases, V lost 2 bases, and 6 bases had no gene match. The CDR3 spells CASSIKATSVYNEQFF. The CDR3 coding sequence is TGTGCCAGTAGTATAAAGGCGACTAGCGTCTACAATGAGCAGTTCTTC.

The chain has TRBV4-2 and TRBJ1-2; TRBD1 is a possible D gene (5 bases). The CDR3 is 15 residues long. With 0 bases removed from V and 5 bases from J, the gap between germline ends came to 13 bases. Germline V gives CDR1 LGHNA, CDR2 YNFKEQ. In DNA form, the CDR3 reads TGTGCCAGCAGCCAAGATTCTGGGACGGGGTATGGCTACACCTTC. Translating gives CASSQDSGTGYGYTF.

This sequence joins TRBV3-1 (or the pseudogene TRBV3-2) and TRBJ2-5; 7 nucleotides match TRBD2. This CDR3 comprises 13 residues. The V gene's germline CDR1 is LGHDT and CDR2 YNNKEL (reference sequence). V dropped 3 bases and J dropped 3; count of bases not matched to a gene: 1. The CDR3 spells CASSQGTKETQYF. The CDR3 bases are TGTGCCAGCAGCCAGGGGACTAAAGAGACCCAGTACTTC.

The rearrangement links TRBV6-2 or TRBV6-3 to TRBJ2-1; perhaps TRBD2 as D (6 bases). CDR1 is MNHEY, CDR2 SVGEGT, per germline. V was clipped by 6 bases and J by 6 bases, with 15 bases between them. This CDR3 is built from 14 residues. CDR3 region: CASSPDLGGNEQFF. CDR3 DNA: TGTGCCAGCAGCCCCGATCTGGGGGGCAATGAGCAGTTCTTC.

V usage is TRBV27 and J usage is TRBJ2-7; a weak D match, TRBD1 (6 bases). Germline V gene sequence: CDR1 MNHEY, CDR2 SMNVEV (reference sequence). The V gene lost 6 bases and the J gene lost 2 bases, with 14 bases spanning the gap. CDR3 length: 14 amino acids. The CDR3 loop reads CASSGQSRAYEQYF. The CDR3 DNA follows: TGTGCCAGCAGCGGACAGAGTAGAGCCTACGAGCAGTACTTC.

The CDR3 is CASRRTSGSGEQFF. The CDR3 nucleotides are TGTGCCAGCCGACGGACTAGCGGGAGTGGTGAGCAGTTCTTC. The rearrangement joins TRBV6-4 to TRBJ2-1; 13 bases are shared with TRBD2. Germline V gives CDR1 MRHNA, CDR2 SNTAGT. The CDR3 runs 14 residues. The junction had 7 bases not matched to a gene; V was cut back by 8 bases and J by 9 bases.

CDR3 bases: TGTGCCAGCAAGCTACAGGGAGCCTATAATTCACCCCTCCACTTT. Its translation: CASKLQGAYNSPLHF. This rearrangement joins TRBV28 to TRBJ1-6, with D maybe TRBD1 (6 bases). V was pared by 7 bases and J by 2 bases, with 12 bases between. The germline gives CDR1 MDHEN, CDR2 SYDVKM. The length of the CDR3 is 15 residues. The whole variable domain, remainder taken from reference TRBV28 and TRBJ1-6, is DVKVTQSSRYLVKRTGEKVFLECVQDMDHENMFWYRQDPGLGLRLIYFSYDVKMKEKGDIPEGYSVSREKKERFSLILESASTNQTSMYLCASKLQGAYNSPLHFGNGTRLTVT.

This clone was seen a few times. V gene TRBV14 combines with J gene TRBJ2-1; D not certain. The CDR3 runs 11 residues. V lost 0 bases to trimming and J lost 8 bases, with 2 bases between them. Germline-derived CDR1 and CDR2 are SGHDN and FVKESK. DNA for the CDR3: TGTGCCAGCAGCCAAGAATATGAGCAGTTCTTC. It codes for CASSQEYEQFF. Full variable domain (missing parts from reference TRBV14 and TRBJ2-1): EAGVTQFPSHSVIEKGQTVTLRCDPISGHDNLYWYRRVMGKEIKFLLHFVKESKQDESGMPNNRFLAERTGGTYSTLKVQPAELEDSGVYFCASSQEYEQFFGPGTRLTVL.

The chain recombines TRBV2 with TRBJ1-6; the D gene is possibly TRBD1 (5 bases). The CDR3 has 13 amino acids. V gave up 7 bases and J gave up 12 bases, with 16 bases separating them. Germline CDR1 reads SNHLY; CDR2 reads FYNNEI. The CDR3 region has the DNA TGTGCCAGCATACAGGTCCCCTGGATACCCCTCCACTTT. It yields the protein CASIQVPWIPLHF. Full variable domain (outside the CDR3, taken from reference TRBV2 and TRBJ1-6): EPEVTQTPSHQVTQMGQEVILRCVPISNHLYFYWYRQILGQKVEFLVSFYNNEISEKSEIFDDQFSVERPDGSNFTLKIRSTKLEDSAMYFCASIQVPWIPLHFGNGTRLTVT.

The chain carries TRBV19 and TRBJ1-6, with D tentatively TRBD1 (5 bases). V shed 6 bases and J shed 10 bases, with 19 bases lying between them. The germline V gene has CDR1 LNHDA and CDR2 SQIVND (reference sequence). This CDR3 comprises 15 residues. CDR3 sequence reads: CASRPEGPKGSPLHF. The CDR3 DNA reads TGTGCCAGTAGACCCGAGGGACCCAAGGGGTCACCCCTCCACTTT.

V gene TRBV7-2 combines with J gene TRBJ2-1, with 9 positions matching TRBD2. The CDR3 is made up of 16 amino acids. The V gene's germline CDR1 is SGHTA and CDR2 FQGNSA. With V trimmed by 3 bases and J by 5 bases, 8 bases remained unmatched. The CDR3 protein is CASSLSSGTGDNEQFF. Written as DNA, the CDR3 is TGTGCCAGCAGCTTGTCTAGCGGGACTGGAGACAATGAGCAGTTCTTC.

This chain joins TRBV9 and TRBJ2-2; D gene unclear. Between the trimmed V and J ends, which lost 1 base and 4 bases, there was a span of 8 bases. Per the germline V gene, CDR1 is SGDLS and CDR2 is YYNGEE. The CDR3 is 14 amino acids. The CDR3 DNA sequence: TGTGCCAGCAGCGTAAGTCAGTCCACCGGGGAGCTGTTTTTT. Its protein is CASSVSQSTGELFF.

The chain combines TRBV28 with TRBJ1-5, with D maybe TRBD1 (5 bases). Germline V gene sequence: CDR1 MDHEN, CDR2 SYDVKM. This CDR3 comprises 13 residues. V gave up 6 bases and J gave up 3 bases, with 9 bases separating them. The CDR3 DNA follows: TGTGCCAGCAGGGGACCACACAATCAGCCCCAGCATTTT. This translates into CASRGPHNQPQHF.

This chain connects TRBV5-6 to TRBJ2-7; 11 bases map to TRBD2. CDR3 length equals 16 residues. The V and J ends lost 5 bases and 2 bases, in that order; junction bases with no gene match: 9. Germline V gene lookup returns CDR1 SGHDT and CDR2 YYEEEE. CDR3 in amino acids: CASSFKTSGTTYEQYF. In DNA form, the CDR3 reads TGTGCCAGCAGTTTTAAGACTAGCGGGACGACCTACGAGCAGTACTTC.

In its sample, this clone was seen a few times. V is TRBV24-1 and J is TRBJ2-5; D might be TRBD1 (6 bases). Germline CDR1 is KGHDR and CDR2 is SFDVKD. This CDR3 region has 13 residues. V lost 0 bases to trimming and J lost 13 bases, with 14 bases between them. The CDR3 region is CATSDLVGGSRYF. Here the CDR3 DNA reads TGTGCCACCAGTGATTTGGTAGGGGGATCGCGGTACTTC.

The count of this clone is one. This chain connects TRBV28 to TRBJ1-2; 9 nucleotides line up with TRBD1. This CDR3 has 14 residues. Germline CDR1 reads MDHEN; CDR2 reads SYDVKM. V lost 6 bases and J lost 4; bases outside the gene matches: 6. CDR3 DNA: TGTGCCAGCAGGAAACAGGGGGCGGCCTATGGCTACACCTTC. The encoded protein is CASRKQGAAYGYTF.

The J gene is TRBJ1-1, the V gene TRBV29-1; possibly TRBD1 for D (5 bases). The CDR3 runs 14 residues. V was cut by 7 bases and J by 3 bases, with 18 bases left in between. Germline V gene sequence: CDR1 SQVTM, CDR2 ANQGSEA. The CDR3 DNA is TGCAGCGGCCTACGGATCCTGGGGGACACTGAAGCTTTCTTT. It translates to CSGLRILGDTEAFF.

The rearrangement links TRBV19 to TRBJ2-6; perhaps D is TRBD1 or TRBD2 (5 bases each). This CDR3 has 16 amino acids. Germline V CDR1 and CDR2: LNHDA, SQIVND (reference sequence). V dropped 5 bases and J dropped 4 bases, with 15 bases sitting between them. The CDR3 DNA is TGTGCCAGTAGTCGGGGCCGGCGGGCGGGGGCCAACGTCCTGACTTTC. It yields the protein CASSRGRRAGANVLTF.